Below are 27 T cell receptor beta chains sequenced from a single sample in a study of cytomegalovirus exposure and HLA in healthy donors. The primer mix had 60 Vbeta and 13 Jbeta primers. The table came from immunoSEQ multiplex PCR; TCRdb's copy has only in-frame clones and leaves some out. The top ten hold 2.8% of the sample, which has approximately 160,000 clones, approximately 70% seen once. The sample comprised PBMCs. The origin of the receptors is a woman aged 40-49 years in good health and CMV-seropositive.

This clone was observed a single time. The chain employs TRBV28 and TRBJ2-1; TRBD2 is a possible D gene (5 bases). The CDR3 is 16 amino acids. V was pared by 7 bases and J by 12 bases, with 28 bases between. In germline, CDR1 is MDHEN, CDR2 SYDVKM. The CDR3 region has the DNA TGTGCCAGCACTCCGGACTCAACCCCTGTTACCTTGGGGCAGTTCTTC. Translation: CASTPDSTPVTLGQFF.

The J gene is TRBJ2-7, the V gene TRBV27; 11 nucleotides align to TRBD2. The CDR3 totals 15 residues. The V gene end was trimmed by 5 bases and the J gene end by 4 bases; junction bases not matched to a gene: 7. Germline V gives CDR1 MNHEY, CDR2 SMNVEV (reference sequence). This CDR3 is CASSPIAGGDYEQYF. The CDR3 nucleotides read TGTGCCAGCAGTCCAATAGCGGGAGGGGATTACGAGCAGTACTTC.

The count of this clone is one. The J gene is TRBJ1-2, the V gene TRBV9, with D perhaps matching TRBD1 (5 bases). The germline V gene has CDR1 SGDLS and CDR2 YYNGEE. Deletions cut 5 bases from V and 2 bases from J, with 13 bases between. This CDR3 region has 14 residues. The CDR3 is CASRRDSGNYGYTF. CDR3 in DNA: TGTGCCAGCAGGCGTGACAGTGGAAACTATGGCTACACCTTC.

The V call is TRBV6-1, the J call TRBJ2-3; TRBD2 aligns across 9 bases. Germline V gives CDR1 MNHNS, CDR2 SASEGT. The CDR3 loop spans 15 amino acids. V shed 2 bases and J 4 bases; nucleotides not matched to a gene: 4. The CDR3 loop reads CASSERAGGSDTQYF. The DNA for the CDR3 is TGTGCCAGCAGTGAACGAGCGGGAGGTTCAGATACGCAGTATTTT.

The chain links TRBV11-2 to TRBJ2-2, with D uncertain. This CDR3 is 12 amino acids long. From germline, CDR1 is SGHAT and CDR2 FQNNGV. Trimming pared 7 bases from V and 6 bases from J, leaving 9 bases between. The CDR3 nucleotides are TGTGCCAGCACCCCTCCCGCCGGGGAGCTGTTTTTT. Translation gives CASTPPAGELFF.

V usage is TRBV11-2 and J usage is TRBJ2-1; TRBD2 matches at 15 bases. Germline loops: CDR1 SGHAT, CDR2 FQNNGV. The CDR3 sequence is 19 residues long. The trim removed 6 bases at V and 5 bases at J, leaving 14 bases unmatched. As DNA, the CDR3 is TGTGCCAGCAGACTACGCCCTGGACTAGCGGGAGGGAAAGACAATGAGCAGTTCTTC. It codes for CASRLRPGLAGGKDNEQFF. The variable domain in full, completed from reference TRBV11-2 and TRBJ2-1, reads EAGVAQSPRYKIIEKRQSVAFWCNPISGHATLYWYQQILGQGPKLLIQFQNNGVVDDSQLPKDRFSAERLKGVDSTLKIQPAKLEDSAVYLCASRLRPGLAGGKDNEQFFGPGTRLTVL.

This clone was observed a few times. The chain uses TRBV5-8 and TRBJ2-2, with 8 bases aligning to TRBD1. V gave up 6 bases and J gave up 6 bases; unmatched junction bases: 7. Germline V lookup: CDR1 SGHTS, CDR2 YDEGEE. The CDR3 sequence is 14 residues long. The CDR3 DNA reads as TGTGCCAGCACCCCCCAGGGGGCGTCCGGGGAGCTGTTTTTT. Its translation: CASTPQGASGELFF. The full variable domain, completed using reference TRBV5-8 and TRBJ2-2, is EAGVTQSPTHLIKTRGQQATLRCSPISGHTSVYWYQQALGLGLQFLLWYDEGEERNRGNFPPRFSGRQFPNYSSELNVNALELEDSALYLCASTPQGASGELFFGEGSRLTVL.

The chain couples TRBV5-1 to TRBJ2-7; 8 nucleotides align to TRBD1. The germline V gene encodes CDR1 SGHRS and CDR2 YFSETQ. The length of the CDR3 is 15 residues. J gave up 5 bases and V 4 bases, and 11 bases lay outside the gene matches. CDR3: CASSPYAGQGDEQYF. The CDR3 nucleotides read TGCGCCAGCAGCCCCTACGCAGGACAGGGTGACGAGCAGTACTTC.

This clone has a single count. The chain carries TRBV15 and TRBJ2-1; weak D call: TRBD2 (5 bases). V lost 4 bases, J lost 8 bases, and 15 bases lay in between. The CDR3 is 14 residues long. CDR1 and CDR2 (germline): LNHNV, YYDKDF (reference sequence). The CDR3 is CATSTRVGVHEQFF. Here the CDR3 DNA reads TGTGCCACCAGCACGAGGGTCGGGGTTCATGAGCAGTTCTTC.

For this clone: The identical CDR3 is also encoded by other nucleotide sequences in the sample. CDR3 residues: CASSQDRGQPQHF. As DNA, the CDR3 is TGCGCCAGCAGCCAAGATCGGGGGCAGCCCCAGCATTTT. The rearrangement uses TRBV4-3 and TRBJ1-5; maybe TRBD1 (5 bases). Between the trimmed V and J ends, which lost 0 bases and 7 bases, there was a span of 7 bases. Germline V gene sequence: CDR1 LGHNA, CDR2 YSLEER. The CDR3 contains 13 residues.

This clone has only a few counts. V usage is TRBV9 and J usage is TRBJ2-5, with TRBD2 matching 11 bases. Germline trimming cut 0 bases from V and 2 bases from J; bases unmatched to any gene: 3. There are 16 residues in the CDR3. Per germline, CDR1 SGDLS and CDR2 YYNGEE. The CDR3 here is CASSVGSSGGQETQYF. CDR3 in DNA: TGTGCCAGCAGCGTAGGTTCTAGCGGGGGGCAAGAGACCCAGTACTTC. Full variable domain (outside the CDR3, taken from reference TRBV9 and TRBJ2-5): DSGVTQTPKHLITATGQRVTLRCSPRSGDLSVYWYQQSLDQGLQFLIQYYNGEERAKGNILERFSAQQFPDLHSELNLSSLELGDSALYFCASSVGSSGGQETQYFGPGTRLLVL.

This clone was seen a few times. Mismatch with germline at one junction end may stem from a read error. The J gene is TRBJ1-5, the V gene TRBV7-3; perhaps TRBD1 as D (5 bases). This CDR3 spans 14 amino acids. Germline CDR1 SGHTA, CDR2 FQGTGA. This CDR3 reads CASSRPGIGQPQNF. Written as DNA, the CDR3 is TGTGCCAGCAGCCGACCAGGGATTGGTCAGCCCCAGAATTTT.

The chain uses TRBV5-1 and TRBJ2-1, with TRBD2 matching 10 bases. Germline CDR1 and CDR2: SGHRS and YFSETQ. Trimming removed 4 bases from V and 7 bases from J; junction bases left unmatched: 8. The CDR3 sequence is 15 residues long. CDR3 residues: CASSGLAGVLNEQFF. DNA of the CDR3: TGCGCCAGCAGCGGGCTAGCGGGAGTTCTGAATGAGCAGTTCTTC.

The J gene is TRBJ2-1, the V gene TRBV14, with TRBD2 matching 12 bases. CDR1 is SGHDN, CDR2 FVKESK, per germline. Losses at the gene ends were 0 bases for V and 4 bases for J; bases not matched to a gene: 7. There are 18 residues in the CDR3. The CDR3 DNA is TGTGCCAGCAGCCAAGATACCACTAGCGGGAGGCGGTACAATGAGCAGTTCTTC. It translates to CASSQDTTSGRRYNEQFF.

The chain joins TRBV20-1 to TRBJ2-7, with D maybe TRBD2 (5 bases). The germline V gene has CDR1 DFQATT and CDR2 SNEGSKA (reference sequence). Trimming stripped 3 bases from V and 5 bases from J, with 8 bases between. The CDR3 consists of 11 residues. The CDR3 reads CSASLADEQYF. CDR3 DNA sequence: TGCAGTGCTAGCCTAGCAGACGAGCAGTACTTC.

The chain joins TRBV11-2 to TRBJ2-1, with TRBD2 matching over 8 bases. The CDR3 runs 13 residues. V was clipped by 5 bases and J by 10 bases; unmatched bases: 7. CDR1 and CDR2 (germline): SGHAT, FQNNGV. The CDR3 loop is CASSPGREGEQFF. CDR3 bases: TGTGCCAGCAGCCCCGGCCGGGAGGGCGAGCAGTTCTTC.

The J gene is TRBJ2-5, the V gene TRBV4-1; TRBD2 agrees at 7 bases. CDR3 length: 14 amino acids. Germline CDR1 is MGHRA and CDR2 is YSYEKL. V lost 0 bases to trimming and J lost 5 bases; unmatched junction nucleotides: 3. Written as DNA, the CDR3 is TGCGCCAGCAGCCAAGATAGGGGAGGGGAGACCCAGTACTTC. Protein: CASSQDRGGETQYF.

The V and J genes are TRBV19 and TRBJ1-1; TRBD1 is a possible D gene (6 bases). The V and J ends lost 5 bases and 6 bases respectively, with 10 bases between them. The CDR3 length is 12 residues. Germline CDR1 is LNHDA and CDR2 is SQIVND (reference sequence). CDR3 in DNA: TGTGCCAGTAGTGCCAACAGGGCTGAAGCTTTCTTT. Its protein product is CASSANRAEAFF. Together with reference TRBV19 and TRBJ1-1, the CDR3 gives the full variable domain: DGGITQSPKYLFRKEGQNVTLSCEQNLNHDAMYWYRQDPGQGLRLIYYSQIVNDFQKGDIAEGYSVSREKKESFPLTVTSAQKNPTAFYLCASSANRAEAFFGQGTRLTVV.

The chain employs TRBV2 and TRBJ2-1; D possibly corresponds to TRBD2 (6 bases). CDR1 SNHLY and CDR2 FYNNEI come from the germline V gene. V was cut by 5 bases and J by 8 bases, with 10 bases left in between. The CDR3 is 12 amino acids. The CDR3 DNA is TGTGCCAGCAGTCTTACTAGCTATGAGCAGTTCTTC. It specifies CASSLTSYEQFF.

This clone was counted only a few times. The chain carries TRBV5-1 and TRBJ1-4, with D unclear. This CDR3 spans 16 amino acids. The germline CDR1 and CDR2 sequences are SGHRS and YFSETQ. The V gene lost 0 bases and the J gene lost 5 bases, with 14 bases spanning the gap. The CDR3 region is CASSLAGSTKNEKLFF. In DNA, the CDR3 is TGCGCCAGCAGCTTGGCCGGTTCCACCAAAAATGAAAAACTGTTTTTT.

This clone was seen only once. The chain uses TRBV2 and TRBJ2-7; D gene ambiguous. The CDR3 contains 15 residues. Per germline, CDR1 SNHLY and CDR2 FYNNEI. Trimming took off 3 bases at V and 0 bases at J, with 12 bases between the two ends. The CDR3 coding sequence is TGTGCCAGCAGTGAGTCCCCTTCCGTCTCCTACGAGCAGTACTTC. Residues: CASSESPSVSYEQYF.

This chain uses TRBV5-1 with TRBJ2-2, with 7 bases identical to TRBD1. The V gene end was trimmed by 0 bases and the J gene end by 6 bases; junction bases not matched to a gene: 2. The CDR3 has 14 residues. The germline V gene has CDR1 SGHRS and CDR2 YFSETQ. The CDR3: CASSLGQGPGELFF. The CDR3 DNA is TGCGCCAGCAGCTTGGGACAGGGACCCGGGGAGCTGTTTTTT. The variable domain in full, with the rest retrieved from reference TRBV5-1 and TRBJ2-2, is KAGVTQTPRYLIKTRGQQVTLSCSPISGHRSVSWYQQTPGQGLQFLFEYFSETQRNKGNFPGRFSGRQFSNSRSEMNVSTLELGDSALYLCASSLGQGPGELFFGEGSRLTVL.

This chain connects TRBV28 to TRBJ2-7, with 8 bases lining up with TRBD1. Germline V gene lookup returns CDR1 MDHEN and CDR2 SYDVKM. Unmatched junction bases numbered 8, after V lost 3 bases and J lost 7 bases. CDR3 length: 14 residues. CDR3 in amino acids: CASSFQDRESEQYF. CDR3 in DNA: TGTGCCAGCAGTTTTCAGGACAGGGAGTCGGAGCAGTACTTC. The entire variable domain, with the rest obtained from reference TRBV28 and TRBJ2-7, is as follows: DVKVTQSSRYLVKRTGEKVFLECVQDMDHENMFWYRQDPGLGLRLIYFSYDVKMKEKGDIPEGYSVSREKKERFSLILESASTNQTSMYLCASSFQDRESEQYFGPGTRLTVT.

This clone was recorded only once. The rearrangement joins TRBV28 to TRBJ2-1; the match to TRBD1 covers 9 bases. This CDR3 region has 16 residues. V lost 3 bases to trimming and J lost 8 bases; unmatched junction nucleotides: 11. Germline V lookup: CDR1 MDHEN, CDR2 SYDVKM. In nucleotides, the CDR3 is TGTGCCAGCAGTTTGGGGGGGGACAGGGACGGGGATGAGCAGTTCTTC. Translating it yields CASSLGGDRDGDEQFF.

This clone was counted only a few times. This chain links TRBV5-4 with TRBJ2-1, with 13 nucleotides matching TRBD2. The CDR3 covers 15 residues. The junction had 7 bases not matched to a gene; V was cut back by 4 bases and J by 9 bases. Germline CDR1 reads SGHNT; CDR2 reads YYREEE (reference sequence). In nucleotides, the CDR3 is TGTGCCAGCAGCAACGGACTAGCGGGAGCAGGTGAGCAGTTCTTC. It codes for CASSNGLAGAGEQFF.

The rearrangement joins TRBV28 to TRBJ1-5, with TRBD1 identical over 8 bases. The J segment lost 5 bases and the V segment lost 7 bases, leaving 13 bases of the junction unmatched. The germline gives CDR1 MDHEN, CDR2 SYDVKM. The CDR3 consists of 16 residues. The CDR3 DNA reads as TGTGCCAGCACCGACCAGGACAGGGCTTACGATCAGCCCCAGCATTTT. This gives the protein CASTDQDRAYDQPQHF. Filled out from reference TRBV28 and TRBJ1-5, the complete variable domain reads DVKVTQSSRYLVKRTGEKVFLECVQDMDHENMFWYRQDPGLGLRLIYFSYDVKMKEKGDIPEGYSVSREKKERFSLILESASTNQTSMYLCASTDQDRAYDQPQHFGDGTRLSIL.

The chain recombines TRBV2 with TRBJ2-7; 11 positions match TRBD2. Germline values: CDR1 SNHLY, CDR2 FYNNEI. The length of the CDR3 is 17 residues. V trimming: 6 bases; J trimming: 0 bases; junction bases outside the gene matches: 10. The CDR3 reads CASSGASGGQSSYEQYF. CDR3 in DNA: TGTGCCAGCAGCGGGGCTAGCGGGGGGCAAAGCTCCTACGAGCAGTACTTC.